The 27 T cell receptor beta chains given below trace back to one sample, sequenced in a study of blood T cells in healthy people across ages. Primed by a sample-barcoded 5' primer and a J-beta primer mix, a second PCR proceeded for about 7 to 12 cycles. TCRdb itself ran the 5' RACE reads through MiXCR, one entry per CDR3 protein. The sample consists of 800,000 or so distinct CDR3 sequences, about 25% of them appearing once. These records were also assigned to another study, of T cells of mothers and their children.

The sequenced sample was blood. Every receptor here comes from a boy younger than 18 in good health.

The rearrangement joins TRBV10-3 to TRBJ1-5; 10 bases match TRBD1. This CDR3 spans 14 amino acids. Trimming at V came to 6 bases and at J to 6 bases, leaving 5 bases not matched to a gene. Germline-derived CDR1 and CDR2 are ENHRY and SYGVKD. For the CDR3, the DNA is TGTGCCATCAGAGGGACAGGGGAGGCTCAGCCCCAGCATTTT. Translated, it gives CAIRGTGEAQPQHF.

V and J are TRBV9 and TRBJ1-2, with D maybe TRBD1 (6 bases). V was cut by 3 bases and J by 7 bases, with 19 bases left in between. There are 15 residues in the CDR3. Germline assignment: CDR1 SGDLS and CDR2 YYNGEE. The DNA of the CDR3 is TGTGCCAGCAGCGGTTCGGACAGCGCTTTAAGTGGCTACACCTTC. Its translation is CASSGSDSALSGYTF.

The CDR3 protein is CASSLAGRTNEQFF. The CDR3 DNA sequence: TGTGCCAGCAGCTTAGCGGGACGGACTAATGAGCAGTTCTTC. V gene TRBV7-2 combines with J gene TRBJ2-5; the D call may be TRBD1 or TRBD2 (5 bases each). The J call may be faulty, since TRBJ2-1 better matches the DNA end. CDR3 size: 14 residues. CDR1 is SGHTA, CDR2 FQGNSA, per germline.

This CDR3 is CSARDLQWNYGYTF. CDR3 in DNA: TGCAGTGCTAGAGATTTACAGTGGAACTATGGCTACACCTTC. The chain has TRBV20-1 and TRBJ1-2, with no clear D. The ends were cut back, 0 bases at V and 2 bases at J, with 10 bases in the middle. CDR3 length: 14 amino acids. Germline CDR1 and CDR2: DFQATT and SNEGSKA (reference sequence).

This clonotype occurred a few times. J is TRBJ1-1 and V is TRBV6-4, with 8 bases aligning to TRBD1. CDR1 is MRHNA and CDR2 is SNTAGT in the germline V gene. V was clipped by 1 base and J by 3 bases; unmatched bases: 10. There are 17 residues in the CDR3. The CDR3 bases are TGTGCCAGCAGTGACTTCTTCCAGGGGGCGAAGGACACTGAAGCTTTCTTT. It codes for CASSDFFQGAKDTEAFF.

This clonotype appeared a few times. This sequence joins TRBV12-3 or TRBV12-4 and TRBJ1-3; no definite D call. The ends were cut back, 3 bases at V and 3 bases at J, with 12 bases in the middle. The CDR3 contains 15 residues. Written as DNA, the CDR3 is TGTGCCAGCAGTTTCGCAGGATCGATTGGAAACACCATATATTTT. It translates to CASSFAGSIGNTIYF.

This chain links TRBV4-3 with TRBJ1-5; D unresolved. V was pared by 2 bases and J by 5 bases, with 7 bases between. The CDR3 length is 13 residues. Germline loops: CDR1 LGHNA, CDR2 YSLEER. CDR3 nucleotides: TGCGCCAGCAGCCAACAAATTCATCAGCCCCAGCATTTT. This codes for CASSQQIHQPQHF.

Turning to this clonotype: At one boundary the junction diverges from the germline segment, which might be a read error. The chain recombines TRBV6-5 with TRBJ2-2; tentatively, D is TRBD2 (6 bases). This CDR3 region has 15 residues. CDR1 and CDR2 from the germline V gene are MNHEY and SVGAGI. CDR3 sequence: CASSYDGGFAGELFF. The CDR3 nucleotides read TGTGCCAGCAGTTACGACGGGGGTTTCGCCGGGGAGCTATTTTTT.

This clonotype has only a few counts. The V and J genes are TRBV12-5 and TRBJ2-1; D call uncertain. TRBJ2-5 explains the end of the DNA better; the J call may be wrong. CDR1 is LGHNT, CDR2 FRNRAP, per germline. CDR3 size: 13 residues. The CDR3 coding sequence is TGTGCTAGTGGTTTGTGGGCAAGAGAGACCCAGTACTTC. It translates to CASGLWARETQYF.

The chain is built from TRBV21-1 and TRBJ2-5; TRBD1, the table's D call, was not compared with the DNA. TRBV21-1 constitutes a pseudogene. This CDR3 is 15 amino acids long. CDR3 amino acids: CASSDRAQGAETQYF. CDR3 nucleotides: TGTGCCAGCAGCGACCGGGCACAGGGCGCGGAGACCCAGTACTTC.

As to this clonotype: This may come from a read error, since a much larger clone is one base off. The chain carries TRBV20-1 and TRBJ2-7; 10 bases agree with TRBD2. This CDR3 contains 14 residues. V dropped 7 bases and J dropped 3; count of bases not matched to a gene: 9. Per the germline V gene, CDR1 is DFQATT and CDR2 is SNEGSKA (reference sequence). The CDR3 reads CSVILPSGSYEQYF. The CDR3 DNA is TGCAGTGTTATATTGCCTAGCGGGAGCTACGAGCAGTACTTC.

This clonotype was picked up a small number of times. This chain uses TRBV9 with TRBJ1-6; D not resolved. The germline V gene has CDR1 SGDLS and CDR2 YYNGEE. V lost 0 bases to trimming and J lost 7 bases, with 5 bases between them. The CDR3 is 13 amino acids. The CDR3 sequence: CASSVVENSPLHF. DNA for the CDR3: TGTGCCAGCAGCGTAGTCGAGAATTCACCCCTCCACTTT.

This clonotype has only a few counts. This rearrangement joins TRBV2 to TRBJ1-2, with D unclear. Per germline, CDR1 SNHLY and CDR2 FYNNEI. CDR3 length: 15 residues. V shed 2 bases and J shed 4 bases, with 14 bases lying between them. This CDR3 is CASSELPFDAYGYTF. The CDR3 DNA is TGTGCCAGCAGTGAATTGCCCTTCGACGCCTATGGCTACACCTTC.

V usage is TRBV4-1 and J usage is TRBJ2-1; 14 nucleotides line up with TRBD2. The CDR3 has 17 amino acids. Trimming removed 0 bases from V and 7 bases from J; junction bases left unmatched: 5. The germline V gene encodes CDR1 MGHRA and CDR2 YSYEKL. The CDR3 DNA reads as TGCGCCAGCAGCCAAGAAGGGACTAGCGGGAGTCATAATGAGCAGTTCTTC. It codes for CASSQEGTSGSHNEQFF.

This clonotype has just one count. This rearrangement joins TRBV6-2 or TRBV6-3 to TRBJ2-2; D is ambiguous. Trimming took 2 bases from V and 7 from J, leaving 8 bases between them. CDR3 size: 13 residues. From germline, CDR1 is MNHEY and CDR2 SVGEGT. In nucleotides, the CDR3 is TGTGCCAGCAGTTACGGATACGGCGGGGAGCTGTTTTTT. This sequence encodes CASSYGYGGELFF.

The chain combines TRBV29-1 with TRBJ2-5, with D perhaps matching TRBD1 (5 bases). The germline V gene encodes CDR1 SQVTM and CDR2 ANQGSEA. The CDR3 is made up of 13 amino acids. Trimming left V 0 bases short and J 3 bases short, with 8 bases between. CDR3 coding DNA: TGCAGCGTTGAAGATGCAGGGAAAGAGACCCAGTACTTC. Translating it yields CSVEDAGKETQYF. Drawing the rest from reference TRBV29-1 and TRBJ2-5, the complete variable domain is SAVISQKPSRDICQRGTSLTIQCQVDSQVTMMFWYRQQPGQSLTLIATANQGSEATYESGFVIDKFPISRPNLTFSTLTVSNMSPEDSSIYLCSVEDAGKETQYFGPGTRLLVL.

This clonotype has a count of ten or more. The junction shows a germline mismatch at one end, possibly a read error. The V and J genes are TRBV5-1 and TRBJ2-7, with TRBD2 matching 7 bases. The CDR3 length is 14 residues. Germline V CDR1 and CDR2: SGHRS, YFSETQ. The CDR3 DNA reads as TGTGCCAGCAGTTTAGGGAGGGGATCCTACGAGCAGTACTTC. It translates to CASSLGRGSYEQYF.

V and J are TRBV4-3 and TRBJ2-7; 9 positions agree with TRBD2. Trimming removed 1 base from V and 2 bases from J; junction bases left unmatched: 3. The CDR3 spans 15 residues. Germline V gene sequence: CDR1 LGHNA, CDR2 YSLEER. CDR3 loop: CASSQGAGGTYEQYF. CDR3 nucleotides: TGCGCCAGCAGCCAAGGGGCGGGGGGGACCTACGAGCAGTACTTC.

This clonotype was counted only a few times. V is TRBV5-5 and J is TRBJ1-2, with a weak D call TRBD1 (5 bases). CDR1 and CDR2 (germline): SGHKS, YYEKEE (reference sequence). Trimming removed 6 bases at V and 12 bases at J, with 18 bases between. The CDR3 runs 12 residues. In DNA, the CDR3 is TGTGCCAGCACCTATCTCCGGGACTACCACACCTTC. Its protein product is CASTYLRDYHTF.

This clonotype was seen repeatedly, ten times or more. V gene TRBV2 combines with J gene TRBJ2-1; unclear D gene. The CDR3 is 15 residues long. Trimming pared 1 base from V and 0 bases from J, leaving 7 bases between. From germline, CDR1 is SNHLY and CDR2 FYNNEI. The DNA of the CDR3 is TGTGCCAGCAGTGAAGGCGCGAGCTCCTACAATGAGCAGTTCTTC. It is translated as CASSEGASSYNEQFF.

This clonotype was detected a few times. V and J are TRBV28 and TRBJ2-7; 9 positions match TRBD2. The germline CDR1 and CDR2 sequences are MDHEN and SYDVKM. The CDR3 covers 15 residues. The V and J ends lost 6 bases and 5 bases, in that order; junction bases with no gene match: 11. CDR3 DNA sequence: TGTGCCAGCAGCCCCCAGCGGGAGGTATCCCACGAGCAGTACTTC. As protein: CASSPQREVSHEQYF.

This clonotype has a handful of counts. This chain joins TRBV7-2 and TRBJ1-2; D is possibly TRBD1 (5 bases). The V end lost 0 bases, the J end lost 3 bases, and 11 bases lay between the germline ends. Germline V gene sequence: CDR1 SGHTA, CDR2 FQGNSA. CDR3 length: 15 residues. The CDR3 bases are TGTGCCAGCAGCTTAGCGACAGTTCCGGACTATGGCTACACCTTC. Translated, it gives CASSLATVPDYGYTF.

The J gene is TRBJ1-5, the V gene TRBV21-1. TRBV21-1 is termed a pseudogene. The CDR3 extends over 13 amino acids. CDR3 DNA sequence: TGTGCCATCACGGGTCTCTTGGGTCAGCCCCAGCATTTT. It yields the protein CAITGLLGQPQHF.

This chain links TRBV20-1 with TRBJ2-7; D is tentatively TRBD1 or TRBD2 (5 bases each). The V gene lost 1 base and the J gene lost 7 bases, with 14 bases spanning the gap. The CDR3 contains 13 residues. Germline V gene sequence: CDR1 DFQATT, CDR2 SNEGSKA (reference sequence). The CDR3 DNA is TGCAGTGCTAGAGGGGACGGTTTCTGGGAGCAGTACTTC. Protein: CSARGDGFWEQYF.

CDR3 protein: CASSFSSTGDGNTIYF. In nucleotides, the CDR3 is TGTGCCAGCAGTTTTTCCTCGACAGGAGACGGAAACACCATATATTTT. This sequence joins TRBV12-3 or TRBV12-4 and TRBJ1-3, with D possibly being TRBD1 (6 bases). V lost 3 bases to trimming and J lost 4 bases, with 16 bases between them. The CDR3 spans 16 residues.

The chain carries TRBV21-1 and TRBJ2-5; the table assigns TRBD1, which was not confirmed against the DNA. TRBV21-1 is assigned pseudogene status. The CDR3 runs to 15 residues. The CDR3 DNA reads TGTGCCAGCAGCAAAGACCGGGGTAGGCAAGAGACCCAGTACTTC. It is translated as CASSKDRGRQETQYF.

This clonotype was counted only a few times. The gene calls are TRBV6-5 and TRBJ1-4; D unresolved. The germline V and J ends were trimmed by 0 bases and 8 bases, with 13 bases remaining between them. Germline V gene sequence: CDR1 MNHEY, CDR2 SVGAGI. This CDR3 spans 15 amino acids. CDR3 amino acids: CASSYSWARGEKLFF. CDR3 bases: TGTGCCAGCAGTTACTCTTGGGCCCGAGGGGAAAAACTGTTTTTT.